Following are 21 T cell receptor beta chains from one sample sequenced in a study of identical twins. One entry per CDR3 protein, called by TCRdb with MiXCR from the 5' RACE reads. Counted here are around 1.7 million distinct CDR3 sequences, about 31% occurring once; the ten biggest clones make up 0.27%. The material sequenced was cord blood. The receptors derive from a newborn girl in good health.

This rearrangement joins TRBV5-1 to TRBJ2-5; no reliable D call. The CDR3 covers 13 residues. Germline V gene data show CDR1 as SGHRS and CDR2 as YFSETQ. V dropped 4 bases and J dropped 4 bases, with 11 bases sitting between them. DNA of the CDR3: TGCGCCAGCAGCATTCCGGGCTTAGAGACCCAGTACTTC. Translation: CASSIPGLETQYF.

Remarks on this clonotype: Germline is not matched at one junction end, which may reflect a read error. The chain recombines TRBV12-3 or TRBV12-4 with TRBJ1-5; 8 bases line up with TRBD1. The CDR3 runs 20 residues. CDR3 loop: CVSSSKWGTGVYQGNQPQHF. CDR3 sequence (DNA): TGTGTCAGCAGCTCCAAGTGGGGGACAGGAGTCTATCAGGGCAATCAGCCCCAGCATTTT.

This clonotype was recorded a few times. CDR3 region: CSGQQTRAFF. DNA of the CDR3: TGCAGCGGTCAACAGACGCGAGCTTTCTTT. V usage is TRBV29-1 and J usage is TRBJ1-1; D not resolved. V was trimmed by 7 bases and J by 10 bases, leaving 13 bases between them. This CDR3 is built from 10 residues. CDR1 is SQVTM, CDR2 ANQGSEA, per germline.

This clonotype has more than one count but fewer than ten. The rearrangement joins TRBV9 to TRBJ2-4, with D maybe TRBD2 (5 bases). V was trimmed by 0 bases and J by 13 bases, leaving 14 bases between them. Germline values: CDR1 SGDLS, CDR2 YYNGEE. The CDR3 is 13 residues long. This chain's CDR3 is CASSVGGNNEQYF. The CDR3 nucleotides are TGTGCCAGCAGCGTAGGAGGGAACAATGAGCAGTACTTC.

This clonotype was seen ten or more times. The CDR3 region has the DNA TGTGCCAGCAGCTTAGAACTAGCCTCCTACAATGAGCAGTTCTTC. Protein product: CASSLELASYNEQFF. The rearrangement joins TRBV7-2 to TRBJ2-1, with D possibly matching TRBD2 (6 bases). Germline V lookup: CDR1 SGHTA, CDR2 FQGNSA. V lost 1 base, J lost 0 bases, and 7 bases lay in between. CDR3 size: 15 residues.

This sequence joins TRBV27 and TRBJ1-5; no reliable D call. The CDR3 is 15 residues long. V lost 2 bases, J lost 0 bases, and 8 bases lay in between. Germline V gene lookup returns CDR1 MNHEY and CDR2 SMNVEV (reference sequence). CDR3 nucleotides: TGTGCCAGCAGTTTAGTCGGCATTAGCAATCAGCCCCAGCATTTT. Amino acids: CASSLVGISNQPQHF.

On this clonotype itself: Possible read error: a much larger clone is one base away. The CDR3 DNA sequence: TGTGCCATCAGCCCGACAGGGGCCAAAAACATTCTGTACTTC. It yields the protein CAISPTGAKNILYF. This rearrangement joins TRBV10-3 to TRBJ2-4, with TRBD1 matching 8 bases. From germline, CDR1 is ENHRY and CDR2 SYGVKD. The length of the CDR3 is 14 residues.

In this sample, this clonotype turned up a few times. The rearrangement links TRBV6-6 to TRBJ1-2; the D gene is possibly TRBD1 (5 bases). V shed 4 bases and J shed 7 bases, with 10 bases lying between them. CDR3 length equals 12 residues. CDR1 MNHNY and CDR2 SVGAGI come from the germline V gene (reference sequence). CDR3 DNA sequence: TGTGCCAGCAGTTTTAGGGACGGTGGCTACACCTTC. Translated, it gives CASSFRDGGYTF.

The J gene is TRBJ2-7, the V gene TRBV5-1, with D uncertain. Trimming took 7 bases from V and 0 from J, leaving 14 bases between them. The V gene's germline CDR1 is SGHRS and CDR2 YFSETQ. This CDR3 spans 14 amino acids. The CDR3 nucleotides read TGCGCCAGCCAACGGACGGCGAGCTCCTACGAGCAGTACTTC. Amino acid sequence: CASQRTASSYEQYF.

The rearrangement links TRBV28 to TRBJ1-2; 8 positions match TRBD1. The V gene end was trimmed by 7 bases and the J gene end by 0 bases; junction bases not matched to a gene: 16. Germline V gives CDR1 MDHEN, CDR2 SYDVKM. This CDR3 comprises 18 residues. CDR3 sequence reads: CASNTRQGFNPSNYGYTF. The CDR3 region has the DNA TGTGCCAGCAACACACGACAGGGGTTCAATCCCTCTAACTATGGCTACACCTTC.

The rearrangement uses TRBV9 and TRBJ2-1; D is tentatively TRBD1 or TRBD2 (5 bases each). In germline, CDR1 is SGDLS, CDR2 YYNGEE. This CDR3 is built from 15 residues. The V and J ends lost 4 bases and 4 bases respectively, with 15 bases between them. The CDR3: CASSPGREIYNEQFF. In DNA, the CDR3 is TGTGCCAGCAGCCCGGGACGAGAGATTTACAATGAGCAGTTCTTC.

There are many counts of this clonotype. The rearrangement joins TRBV28 to TRBJ2-3; D is unresolved. This CDR3 spans 15 amino acids. Deletions cut 4 bases from V and 3 bases from J, with 14 bases between. Germline loops: CDR1 MDHEN, CDR2 SYDVKM. CDR3 coding DNA: TGTGCCAGCAGTTACCCCTCACTTCAGACAGATACGCAGTATTTT. Protein product: CASSYPSLQTDTQYF.

For the CDR3, the DNA is TGTGCCAGCAGTAGGAGACAGGGAGCTAATGAAAAACTGTTTTTT. Its protein product is CASSRRQGANEKLFF. The chain recombines TRBV12-3 or TRBV12-4 with TRBJ1-4, with 7 positions matching TRBD1. The CDR3 contains 15 residues. Germline trimming cut 5 bases from V and 3 bases from J; bases unmatched to any gene: 6.

CDR3 in DNA: TGCGCCAGCAGCCTCGAACTGGCTAGCAGAGGAGAGACCCAGTACTTC. Translating it yields CASSLELASRGETQYF. The rearrangement joins TRBV4-1 to TRBJ2-7, with D possibly matching TRBD2 (5 bases). The J call may not be correct, given that the DNA end is closer to TRBJ2-5. Germline V CDR1 and CDR2: MGHRA, YSYEKL. The CDR3 sequence is 16 residues long.

This clonotype was detected many times. The chain uses TRBV4-2 and TRBJ2-1; 12 nucleotides align to TRBD2. Germline V gene sequence: CDR1 LGHNA, CDR2 YNFKEQ. This CDR3 contains 17 residues. With 4 bases clipped from V and 0 bases from J, the junction kept 4 bases outside the gene matches. Here the CDR3 reads CASSRWTSGNSYNEQFF. The CDR3 region has the DNA TGTGCCAGCAGCCGGTGGACTAGCGGGAACTCCTACAATGAGCAGTTCTTC.

As to this clonotype: The germline gene is not matched at one end of the junction; a read error may be the cause. This sequence joins TRBV3-1 and TRBJ1-2; TRBD1 agrees at 7 bases. CDR3 length equals 15 residues. From germline, CDR1 is LGHDT and CDR2 YNNKEL (reference sequence). CDR3 sequence (DNA): TGTGCCGGCAGGGGAGGGGACAGAGCTAACTATGGCTACACCTTC. This codes for CAGRGGDRANYGYTF.

The V call is TRBV20-1, the J call TRBJ1-1, with 9 bases aligning to TRBD1. Germline assignment: CDR1 DFQATT and CDR2 SNEGSKA (reference sequence). With V trimmed by 2 bases and J by 6 bases, 4 bases remained unmatched. This CDR3 has 13 amino acids. CDR3 residues: CSARPTGGSEAFF. In DNA, the CDR3 is TGCAGTGCTAGACCCACAGGGGGCTCTGAAGCTTTCTTT.

This clonotype was found a few times. The CDR3 region has the DNA TGTGCCAGCAGCGAGAACCCAAGGCAACAACCAGCCAAAAACATTCAGTACTTC. Its protein product is CASSENPRQQPAKNIQYF. The genes are TRBV5-8 and TRBJ2-4; D is undetermined. V was cut by 4 bases and J by 0 bases, with 20 bases left in between. This CDR3 contains 18 residues. CDR1 and CDR2 from the germline V gene are SGHTS and YDEGEE.

The sample holds a few counts of this clonotype. This chain joins TRBV7-9 and TRBJ2-6; the D is unclear. V lost 0 bases and J 1 base, leaving 7 bases between the germline ends. This CDR3 is built from 16 residues. Germline CDR1 is SEHNR and CDR2 is FQNEAQ (reference sequence). As DNA, the CDR3 is TGTGCCAGCAGCTTAGCGGTGCGATCTGGGGCCAACGTCCTGACTTTC. This sequence encodes CASSLAVRSGANVLTF.

The rearrangement links TRBV28 to TRBJ1-4, with D hard to call. Germline assignment: CDR1 MDHEN and CDR2 SYDVKM. The V end lost 5 bases, the J end lost 13 bases, and 23 bases lay between the germline ends. The CDR3 contains 15 residues. CDR3 in amino acids: CASSPWARGPYTLFF. CDR3 sequence (DNA): TGTGCCAGCAGTCCCTGGGCCCGCGGTCCGTATACACTGTTTTTT.

The chain recombines TRBV5-1 with TRBJ2-3; 8 bases are a match to TRBD1. With 2 bases clipped from V and 0 bases from J, the junction kept 2 bases outside the gene matches. The CDR3 has 15 amino acids. Germline loops: CDR1 SGHRS, CDR2 YFSETQ. The chain's CDR3 is CASSFQGASTDTQYF. For the CDR3, the DNA is TGCGCCAGCAGCTTTCAGGGGGCTAGCACAGATACGCAGTATTTT.